A single sample is the source of the 27 T cell receptor beta chains below, sequenced in a study of blood T cell repertoires in COVID-19. Here immunoSEQ multiplex PCR was the method, and the copy in TCRdb shows in-frame clones only, minus some. The table records about 54,000 clones, around four fifths of them present only once. The source material was peripheral blood. These receptors all come from a human donor in a cohort sampled during active COVID-19.

The chain joins TRBV7-2 to TRBJ2-7; D is perhaps TRBD1 (6 bases). V dropped 3 bases and J dropped 2 bases, with 8 bases sitting between them. The CDR3 consists of 13 residues. CDR1 is SGHTA and CDR2 is FQGNSA in the germline V gene. The CDR3 protein is CASSFRQAYEQYF. In nucleotides, the CDR3 is TGTGCCAGCAGCTTCAGACAGGCCTACGAGCAGTACTTC.

The rearrangement uses TRBV30 and TRBJ1-2; 10 bases match TRBD1. Germline lookup yields CDR1 GTSNPN and CDR2 SVGIG (reference sequence). The ends lost 2 bases at V and 7 bases at J; junction bases unmatched: 4. The CDR3 consists of 13 residues. The CDR3 DNA sequence: TGTGCCTGGAGTCGGGACAGGGGAAGTGGCTACACCTTC. As protein: CAWSRDRGSGYTF.

The rearrangement joins TRBV6-5 to TRBJ2-7; D might be TRBD2 (6 bases). Trimming stripped 0 bases from V and 4 bases from J, with 10 bases between. Per germline, CDR1 MNHEY and CDR2 SVGAGI. This CDR3 is built from 14 residues. CDR3 nucleotides: TGTGCCAGCAGTTACTCGGGACTTCTGTACGAGCAGTACTTC. Translation: CASSYSGLLYEQYF.

Turning to this clone: The junction departs from the called germline gene at one end, perhaps through a read error. The rearrangement joins TRBV4-1 to TRBJ2-7; D not resolved. Germline CDR1 is MGHRA and CDR2 is YSYEKL. The CDR3 runs to 15 residues. CDR3 DNA: TGCGCCAGCAGCCAAGATTCGGAGACCTCCCACGAGCAGTACTTC. It codes for CASSQDSETSHEQYF.

This chain uses TRBV30 with TRBJ1-3, with D perhaps matching TRBD1 (5 bases). The CDR3 sequence is 13 residues long. Per the germline V gene, CDR1 is GTSNPN and CDR2 is SVGIG (reference sequence). The ends were cut back, 3 bases at V and 8 bases at J, with 14 bases in the middle. The DNA for the CDR3 is TGTGCCTGGAGAGGGGTCCTTGGGGACACCATATATTTT. This gives the protein CAWRGVLGDTIYF. The whole variable domain, remainder taken from reference TRBV30 and TRBJ1-3, is SQTIHQWPATLVQPVGSPLSLECTVEGTSNPNLYWYRQAAGRGLQLLFYSVGIGQISSEVPQNLSASRPQDRQFILSSKKLLLSDSGFYLCAWRGVLGDTIYFGEGSWLTVV.

The J gene is TRBJ1-2, the V gene TRBV12-5; D perhaps matches TRBD1 (5 bases). Germline CDR1 reads LGHNT; CDR2 reads FRNRAP. The CDR3 totals 13 residues. V was pared by 1 base and J by 4 bases, with 7 bases between. The CDR3 protein is CASGLAQAYGYTF. For the CDR3, the DNA is TGTGCTAGTGGTTTGGCACAGGCCTATGGCTACACCTTC.

The rearrangement links TRBV19 to TRBJ1-1; D not certain. V lost 2 bases to trimming and J lost 5 bases, with 21 bases between them. The CDR3 has 17 residues. Germline values: CDR1 LNHDA, CDR2 SQIVND (reference sequence). Written as DNA, the CDR3 is TGTGCCAGTAGTATATCAGTAGCCTCGGCGGGAGGTACTGAAGCTTTCTTT. Its protein is CASSISVASAGGTEAFF.

This chain links TRBV28 with TRBJ1-1, with D unclear. CDR1 and CDR2 (germline): MDHEN, SYDVKM. V was cut by 7 bases and J by 4 bases, with 13 bases left in between. CDR3 size: 13 residues. This chain's CDR3 is CASMSSRITEAFF. The CDR3 DNA is TGTGCCAGCATGAGTAGCCGAATCACTGAAGCTTTCTTT. Together with reference TRBV28 and TRBJ1-1, the CDR3 gives the full variable domain: DVKVTQSSRYLVKRTGEKVFLECVQDMDHENMFWYRQDPGLGLRLIYFSYDVKMKEKGDIPEGYSVSREKKERFSLILESASTNQTSMYLCASMSSRITEAFFGQGTRLTVV.

The chain has TRBV5-5 and TRBJ2-5, with 8 nucleotides matching TRBD2. CDR1 and CDR2 (germline): SGHKS, YYEKEE (reference sequence). This CDR3 contains 14 residues. The V gene end was trimmed by 3 bases and the J gene end by 1 base; junction bases not matched to a gene: 2. The CDR3: CASSSGLAQETQYF. In DNA, the CDR3 is TGTGCCAGCAGCTCCGGACTAGCCCAAGAGACCCAGTACTTC. Looking up the rest from reference TRBV5-5 and TRBJ2-5 gives the full variable domain: DAGVTQSPTHLIKTRGQQVTLRCSPISGHKSVSWYQQVLGQGPQFIFQYYEKEERGRGNFPDRFSARQFPNYSSELNVNALLLGDSALYLCASSSGLAQETQYFGPGTRLLVL.

This chain links TRBV10-3 with TRBJ1-5; 8 nucleotides line up with TRBD1. The length of the CDR3 is 18 residues. Germline-derived CDR1 and CDR2 are ENHRY and SYGVKD. The V segment lost 2 bases and the J segment 7 bases; nucleotides outside the gene matches: 16. The CDR3 protein is CAISEGGRGQGAIQPQHF. Here the CDR3 DNA reads TGTGCCATCAGTGAGGGCGGCAGGGGGCAAGGGGCTATCCAGCCCCAGCATTTT.

V gene TRBV30 combines with J gene TRBJ1-1; D perhaps matches TRBD1 (5 bases). The V gene's germline CDR1 is GTSNPN and CDR2 SVGIG (reference sequence). The V and J ends lost 1 base and 2 bases respectively, with 17 bases between them. The CDR3 has 16 amino acids. The chain's CDR3 is CAWSGPGGVVNTEAFF. CDR3 in DNA: TGTGCCTGGAGTGGCCCGGGGGGGGTGGTTAACACTGAAGCTTTCTTT. Supplemented by reference TRBV30 and TRBJ1-1, the full variable domain reads SQTIHQWPATLVQPVGSPLSLECTVEGTSNPNLYWYRQAAGRGLQLLFYSVGIGQISSEVPQNLSASRPQDRQFILSSKKLLLSDSGFYLCAWSGPGGVVNTEAFFGQGTRLTVV.

The J gene is TRBJ2-1, the V gene TRBV27, with TRBD2 identical over 7 bases. V was pared by 0 bases and J by 8 bases, with 4 bases of the junction left unmatched. CDR3 length: 14 amino acids. From germline, CDR1 is MNHEY and CDR2 SMNVEV (reference sequence). CDR3 nucleotides: TGTGCCAGCAGTTTATCGGCGGGGGTCGATGAGCAGTTCTTC. Amino acids: CASSLSAGVDEQFF.

This rearrangement joins TRBV5-1 to TRBJ2-5; the match to TRBD2 covers 8 bases. Germline assignment: CDR1 SGHRS and CDR2 YFSETQ. V lost 4 bases, J lost 1 base, and 6 bases stayed unmatched. The CDR3 totals 15 residues. The CDR3 DNA follows: TGCGCCAGCAGCGTAGCGGGGCGAATCCAAGAGACCCAGTACTTC. This codes for CASSVAGRIQETQYF.

The V call is TRBV5-1, the J call TRBJ1-2; 11 bases fit TRBD1. CDR3 length: 14 amino acids. J gave up 8 bases and V 4 bases, and 7 bases lay outside the gene matches. From germline, CDR1 is SGHRS and CDR2 YFSETQ. DNA of the CDR3: TGCGCCAGCAGCAACGGACAGGGGGCCTTGGGCTACACCTTC. Protein: CASSNGQGALGYTF. Full variable domain (rest looked up from reference TRBV5-1 and TRBJ1-2): KAGVTQTPRYLIKTRGQQVTLSCSPISGHRSVSWYQQTPGQGLQFLFEYFSETQRNKGNFPGRFSGRQFSNSRSEMNVSTLELGDSALYLCASSNGQGALGYTFGSGTRLTVV.

This chain joins TRBV28 and TRBJ1-2; no clear D gene. CDR1 and CDR2 (germline): MDHEN, SYDVKM. CDR3 length: 13 amino acids. The V end was cut by 5 bases, the J end by 8 bases, with 15 bases between. In DNA form, the CDR3 reads TGTGCCAGCAGTGACACTTCAACGGGGGGCTACACCTTC. Amino acid sequence: CASSDTSTGGYTF.

The CDR3 coding sequence is TGCGCCAGCAGTCAAAGAGGGGGGGACAGGAACTCCTACGAGCAGTACTTC. This gives the protein CASSQRGGDRNSYEQYF. The chain uses TRBV23-1 and TRBJ2-7; D possibly corresponds to TRBD1 (8 bases). TRBV23-1 is an ORF, with its function uncertain. The CDR3 covers 17 residues. The V and J ends lost 2 bases and 0 bases respectively, with 17 bases between them.

The chain joins TRBV19 to TRBJ2-1; a weak D match, TRBD2 (5 bases). There are 12 residues in the CDR3. V lost 6 bases and J 15 bases, leaving 18 bases between the germline ends. Germline V lookup: CDR1 LNHDA, CDR2 SQIVND (reference sequence). CDR3 sequence (DNA): TGTGCCAGTAGCACGAGCGGCTCGGGCCCGTTCTTC. Its protein product is CASSTSGSGPFF.

This clone showed up just once. Here the CDR3 DNA reads TGTGCCAGCAATGCACAGGGGAACTATGGCTACACCTTC. Translation: CASNAQGNYGYTF. The chain recombines TRBV9 with TRBJ1-2; 7 bases map to TRBD1. This CDR3 has 13 residues. Trimming removed 6 bases from V and 2 bases from J; junction bases left unmatched: 4. Germline V gene lookup returns CDR1 SGDLS and CDR2 YYNGEE. The entire variable domain, with the rest obtained from reference TRBV9 and TRBJ1-2, is as follows: DSGVTQTPKHLITATGQRVTLRCSPRSGDLSVYWYQQSLDQGLQFLIQYYNGEERAKGNILERFSAQQFPDLHSELNLSSLELGDSALYFCASNAQGNYGYTFGSGTRLTVV.

The gene calls are TRBV11-2 and TRBJ2-7; 7 bases are shared with TRBD1. The CDR3 spans 15 residues. With 4 bases clipped from V and 5 bases from J, the junction kept 11 bases outside the gene matches. The germline gives CDR1 SGHAT, CDR2 FQNNGV. DNA of the CDR3: TGTGCCAGCAGCTCACGATTGAGGGGGCGGAACGAGCAGTACTTC. This gives the protein CASSSRLRGRNEQYF.

This chain connects TRBV5-4 to TRBJ2-2, with D maybe TRBD1 (5 bases). The germline gives CDR1 SGHNT, CDR2 YYREEE (reference sequence). This CDR3 comprises 12 residues. V lost 5 bases and J lost 9, with 11 bases in between. The CDR3 DNA reads as TGTGCCAGCAGTCTTCAGGGTTGGGAGCTGTTTTTT. Translating gives CASSLQGWELFF.

The chain recombines TRBV16 with TRBJ1-2; a weak D match, TRBD1 (5 bases). CDR3 size: 13 residues. Looked up from germline, CDR1 is KGHSY and CDR2 is FQNENV. V was clipped by 4 bases and J by 4 bases, with 10 bases between them. CDR3 sequence reads: CASSLGGSYGYTF. The CDR3 nucleotides are TGTGCCAGCAGCCTCGGGGGGTCCTATGGCTACACCTTC.

This chain connects TRBV30 to TRBJ1-2; TRBD1 aligns across 10 bases. The CDR3 extends over 20 amino acids. J lost 5 bases, V lost 4 bases, and 25 bases had no gene match. CDR1 and CDR2 from the germline V gene are GTSNPN and SVGIG (reference sequence). CDR3 in amino acids: CAWIGRTGGKSTRKLYGYTF. For the CDR3, the DNA is TGTGCCTGGATAGGGAGGACAGGGGGAAAGTCAACGCGTAAATTATATGGCTACACCTTC.

This clone was observed a handful of times. The CDR3 DNA reads as TGTGCCAGTAGTATAAGCGTTTCGCGGGAGCAGTTCTTC. Protein sequence: CASSISVSREQFF. The chain links TRBV19 to TRBJ2-1; no clear D. The CDR3 totals 13 residues. V was shortened by 2 bases and J by 10 bases, with 12 bases between the two germline ends. The V gene's germline CDR1 is LNHDA and CDR2 SQIVND (reference sequence).

V gene TRBV3-1 (or the pseudogene TRBV3-2) combines with J gene TRBJ2-1; D uncertain. Germline V gene sequence: CDR1 LGHDT, CDR2 YNNKEL (reference sequence). Trimming cost V 4 bases and J 9 bases, with 19 bases left between them. The CDR3 length is 15 residues. The chain's CDR3 is CASSPKVVAQGEQFF. The CDR3 region has the DNA TGTGCCAGCAGCCCCAAAGTGGTAGCACAAGGTGAGCAGTTCTTC.

The chain joins TRBV7-2 to TRBJ2-4; 8 bases map to TRBD2. Germline V lookup: CDR1 SGHTA, CDR2 FQGNSA. Trimming took 5 bases from V and 6 from J; bases not matched to a gene: 6. The CDR3 consists of 14 residues. The CDR3 DNA reads TGTGCCAGCAGCGTCCGGGGGGGCGGAAACATTCAGTACTTC. Its translation is CASSVRGGGNIQYF.

CDR3 coding DNA: TGTGCCAGCAGCCTGAGGACCCGGACAGAAAATTTTAATTCACCCCTCCACTTT. Protein sequence: CASSLRTRTENFNSPLHF. This chain joins TRBV5-6 and TRBJ1-6, with D tentatively TRBD1 (6 bases). The CDR3 contains 18 residues. Germline-derived CDR1 and CDR2 are SGHDT and YYEEEE. V dropped 4 bases and J dropped 6 bases, with 23 bases sitting between them.

The chain recombines TRBV5-1 with TRBJ1-3, with a possible D match to TRBD1 (6 bases). CDR3 length: 15 amino acids. The germline CDR1 and CDR2 sequences are SGHRS and YFSETQ. V dropped 4 bases and J dropped 3 bases, with 14 bases sitting between them. For the CDR3, the DNA is TGCGCCAGCAGCGCCGGGACACCGCGTGGAAACACCATATATTTT. This gives the protein CASSAGTPRGNTIYF.